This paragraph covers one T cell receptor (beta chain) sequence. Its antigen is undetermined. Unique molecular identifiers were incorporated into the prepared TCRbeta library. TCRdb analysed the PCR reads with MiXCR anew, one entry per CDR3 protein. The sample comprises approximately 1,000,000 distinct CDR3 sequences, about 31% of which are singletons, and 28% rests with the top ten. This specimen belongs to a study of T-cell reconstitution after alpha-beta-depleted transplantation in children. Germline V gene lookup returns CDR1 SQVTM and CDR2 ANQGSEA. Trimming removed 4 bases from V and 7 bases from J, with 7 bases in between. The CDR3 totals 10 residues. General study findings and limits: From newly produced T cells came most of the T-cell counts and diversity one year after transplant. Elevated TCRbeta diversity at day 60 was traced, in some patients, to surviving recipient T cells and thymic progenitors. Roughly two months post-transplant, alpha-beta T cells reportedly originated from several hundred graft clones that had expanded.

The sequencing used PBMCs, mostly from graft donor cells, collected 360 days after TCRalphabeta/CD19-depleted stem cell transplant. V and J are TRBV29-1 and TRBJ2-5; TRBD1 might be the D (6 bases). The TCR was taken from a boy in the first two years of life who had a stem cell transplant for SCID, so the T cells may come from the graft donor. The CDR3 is CSVADRTQYF. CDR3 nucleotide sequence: TGCAGCGTTGCGGACAGGACCCAGTACTTC.